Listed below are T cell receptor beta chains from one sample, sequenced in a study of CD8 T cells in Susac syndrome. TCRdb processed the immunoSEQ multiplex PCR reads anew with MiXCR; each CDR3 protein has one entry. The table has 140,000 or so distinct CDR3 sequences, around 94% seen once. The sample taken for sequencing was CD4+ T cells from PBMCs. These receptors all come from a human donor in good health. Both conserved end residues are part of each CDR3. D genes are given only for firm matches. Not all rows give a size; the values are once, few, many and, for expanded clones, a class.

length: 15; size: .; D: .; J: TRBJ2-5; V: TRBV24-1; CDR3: CATSDRGTLQETQYF; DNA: TGTGCCACCAGTGACCGAGGGACACTCCAAGAGACCCAGTACTTC
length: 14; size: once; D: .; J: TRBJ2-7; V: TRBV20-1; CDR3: CSARWASGFLEQYF; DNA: TGCAGTGCTAGGTGGGCTTCGGGGTTTTTGGAGCAGTACTTC
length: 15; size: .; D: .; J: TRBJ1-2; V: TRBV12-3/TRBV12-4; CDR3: CASSLPGRRNYGYTF; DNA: TGTGCCAGCAGTTTACCGGGGCGGCGAAACTATGGCTACACCTTC
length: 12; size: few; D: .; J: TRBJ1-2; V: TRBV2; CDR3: CASSPGHYGYTF; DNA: TGTGCCAGCAGTCCGGGCCACTATGGCTACACCTTC
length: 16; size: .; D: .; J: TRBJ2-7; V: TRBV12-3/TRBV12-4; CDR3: CASSLGRVDLNYEQYF; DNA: TGTGCCAGCAGTTTAGGGAGGGTAGACCTCAACTACGAGCAGTACTTC
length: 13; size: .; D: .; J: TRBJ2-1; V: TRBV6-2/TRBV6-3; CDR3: CASSYEGYNEQFF; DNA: TGTGCCAGCAGTTACGAGGGATACAATGAGCAGTTCTTC
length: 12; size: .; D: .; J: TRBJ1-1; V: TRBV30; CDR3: CAWSPRNTEAFF; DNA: TGTGCCTGGAGTCCCCGGAACACTGAAGCTTTCTTT
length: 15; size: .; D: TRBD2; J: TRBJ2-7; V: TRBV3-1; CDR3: CASSLPGLAVYEQYF; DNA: TGTGCCAGCAGCCTTCCGGGACTAGCGGTCTACGAGCAGTACTTC
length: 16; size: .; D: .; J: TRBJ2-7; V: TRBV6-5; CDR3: CASSYLGTRPTYEQYF; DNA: TGTGCCAGCAGTTACTTGGGGACGAGGCCGACCTACGAGCAGTACTTC
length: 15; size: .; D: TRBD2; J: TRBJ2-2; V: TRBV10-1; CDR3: CASRAGVGNTGELFF; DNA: TGCGCCAGCAGGGCGGGAGTTGGGAACACCGGGGAGCTGTTTTTT
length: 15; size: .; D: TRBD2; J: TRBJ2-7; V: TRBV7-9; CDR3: CASSLGSGRSNEQYF; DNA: TGTGCCAGCAGCTTAGGTAGCGGGAGGTCGAACGAGCAGTACTTC
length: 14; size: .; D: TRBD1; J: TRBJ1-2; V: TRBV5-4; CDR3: CASSFAGGSYGYTF; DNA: TGTGCCAGCAGCTTCGCAGGGGGCAGCTATGGCTACACCTTC
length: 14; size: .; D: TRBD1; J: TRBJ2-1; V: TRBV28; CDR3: CASSARDRVNEQFF; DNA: TGTGCCAGCAGTGCACGGGACAGGGTGAATGAGCAGTTCTTC